This TCR beta chain originates from a study of T cells in Graves' hyperthyroidism and ophthalmopathy. Study-wide points: A model using 13 V-J features told ophthalmopathy apart from stable hyperthyroidism. Ophthalmopathy was model-predicted a median roughly 6.5 months pre-onset.

The hyperthyroidism patients had all been newly diagnosed, and their disease duration was under 2 months. Their ages ranged from 18 to 65 years. TCR beta CDR3 sequences were amplified from RNA transcripts. Carried out on the TCR CDR3, a first-round RT-PCR used the HTBI primer set. Each CDR3 protein is one row after TCRdb ran MiXCR on the multiplex PCR reads. The repertoire includes roughly 570,000 distinct CDR3 sequences, about 15% of them detected once, and around 7.5% sits in the top ten. About this clonotype itself: Its specificity is not known.

Per germline, CDR1 MNHEY and CDR2 SMNVEV (reference sequence). The CDR3 has 16 amino acids. V lost 5 bases and J 7 bases, leaving 21 bases between the germline ends. This clonotype was obtained from a woman in her thirties with Graves' hyperthyroidism. Sequenced sample: blood. The chain carries TRBV27 and TRBJ2-1, with TRBD1 as a possible D gene (5 bases). CDR3 bases: TGTGCCAGCAGTCCCCCCTTCTCAGGGCAGCATAATGAGCAGTTCTTC. Its protein is CASSPPFSGQHNEQFF.